These 19 T cell receptor beta chains share one sample of origin, sequenced in a study of blood T cell repertoires in COVID-19. Assay: immunoSEQ multiplex PCR; the TCRdb copy retains only in-frame clones and omits some. Found here are 150,000 to 200,000 clones, 70% to 90% of them singletons; the top ten hold 2.5%. Sequencing input: peripheral blood. The receptor source for this set is a man in his forties with active or convalescent COVID-19.

The chain carries TRBV5-1 and TRBJ2-1; tentative D call: TRBD2 (5 bases). The V end was cut by 5 bases, the J end by 1 base, with 10 bases between. CDR3 length equals 14 residues. The germline V gene has CDR1 SGHRS and CDR2 YFSETQ. The CDR3 protein is CASSERISYNEQFF. The DNA of the CDR3 is TGCGCCAGCAGTGAGCGGATTTCCTACAATGAGCAGTTCTTC. The whole variable domain, filled in from reference TRBV5-1 and TRBJ2-1, reads KAGVTQTPRYLIKTRGQQVTLSCSPISGHRSVSWYQQTPGQGLQFLFEYFSETQRNKGNFPGRFSGRQFSNSRSEMNVSTLELGDSALYLCASSERISYNEQFFGPGTRLTVL.

The chain recombines TRBV19 with TRBJ1-5, with TRBD1 matching 8 bases. Germline CDR1 reads LNHDA; CDR2 reads SQIVND (reference sequence). V lost 5 bases to trimming and J lost 5 bases; unmatched junction nucleotides: 8. The CDR3 covers 15 residues. The CDR3 coding sequence is TGTGCCAGTAGTCCAGTGCCAGGGGGCTATCAGCCCCAGCATTTT. Protein product: CASSPVPGGYQPQHF. Combining the CDR3 with reference TRBV19 and TRBJ1-5 gives the whole variable domain DGGITQSPKYLFRKEGQNVTLSCEQNLNHDAMYWYRQDPGQGLRLIYYSQIVNDFQKGDIAEGYSVSREKKESFPLTVTSAQKNPTAFYLCASSPVPGGYQPQHFGDGTRLSIL.

V is TRBV7-2 and J is TRBJ2-7, with a tentative D call TRBD2 (5 bases). The CDR3 length is 12 residues. Trimming took off 3 bases at V and 2 bases at J, with 5 bases between the two ends. The germline CDR1 and CDR2 sequences are SGHTA and FQGNSA. This CDR3 reads CASSFGAYEQYF. DNA of the CDR3: TGTGCCAGCAGCTTCGGGGCCTACGAGCAGTACTTC.

This chain connects TRBV5-5 to TRBJ2-5; TRBD1 aligns across 8 bases. This CDR3 is built from 14 residues. J gave up 3 bases and V 4 bases, and 5 bases lay outside the gene matches. Germline-derived CDR1 and CDR2 are SGHKS and YYEKEE (reference sequence). CDR3 sequence reads: CASSPSTGEETQYF. In DNA form, the CDR3 reads TGTGCCAGCAGCCCCTCGACAGGGGAAGAGACCCAGTACTTC.

The chain combines TRBV6-1 with TRBJ2-7, with D possibly being TRBD2 (5 bases). The V end was cut by 1 base, the J end by 6 bases, with 19 bases between. There are 16 residues in the CDR3. Germline V gene data show CDR1 as MNHNS and CDR2 as SASEGT. Here the CDR3 DNA reads TGTGCCAGCAGTGAAGGCTTCACACCGACGGACTTCGAGCAGTACTTC. Encoded protein: CASSEGFTPTDFEQYF.

This chain links TRBV7-9 with TRBJ2-7; TRBD1 aligns across 11 bases. The germline CDR1 and CDR2 sequences are SEHNR and FQNEAQ (reference sequence). The CDR3 length is 15 residues. V shed 6 bases, J shed 6 bases, and the junction held 10 bases outside the gene matches. Here the CDR3 reads CASSSRTGGPGEQYF. Written as DNA, the CDR3 is TGTGCCAGCAGTTCCCGGACAGGGGGCCCGGGCGAGCAGTACTTC.

V is TRBV10-1 and J is TRBJ2-3; 7 positions match TRBD1. Germline CDR1 and CDR2: WNHNN and SYGVQD (reference sequence). V gave up 0 bases and J gave up 4 bases; unmatched junction bases: 7. This CDR3 is built from 16 residues. CDR3 in DNA: TGCGCCAGCAGTGAGTCTCGGACAGGAAAGGCAGATACGCAGTATTTT. Translation gives CASSESRTGKADTQYF.

The chain joins TRBV3-1 (or the pseudogene TRBV3-2) to TRBJ2-7; the D is unclear. Trimming took off 1 base at V and 2 bases at J, with 6 bases between the two ends. Germline V lookup: CDR1 LGHDT, CDR2 YNNKEL (reference sequence). The CDR3 has 13 amino acids. The CDR3 reads CASSQGDAYEQYF. The CDR3 nucleotides read TGTGCCAGCAGCCAAGGCGATGCCTACGAGCAGTACTTC.

This sequence joins TRBV2 and TRBJ1-5, with a weak D call TRBD1 (6 bases). Per germline, CDR1 SNHLY and CDR2 FYNNEI. CDR3 size: 15 residues. V was shortened by 6 bases and J by 5 bases, with 17 bases between the two germline ends. The CDR3 sequence: CASRGTGQTDQPQHF. In DNA form, the CDR3 reads TGTGCCAGCAGGGGAACCGGACAGACAGATCAGCCCCAGCATTTT.

The chain has TRBV3-1 (or the pseudogene TRBV3-2) and TRBJ1-3; the D is unclear. The CDR3 is made up of 17 amino acids. The germline CDR1 and CDR2 sequences are LGHDT and YNNKEL (reference sequence). The V end was cut by 4 bases, the J end by 2 bases, with 18 bases between. In DNA form, the CDR3 reads TGTGCCAGCAGCCCCCGACCTTTAGCTAACCCTGGAAACACCATATATTTT. Translation: CASSPRPLANPGNTIYF.

The chain joins TRBV30 to TRBJ1-1, with 7 bases aligning to TRBD1. The germline gives CDR1 GTSNPN, CDR2 SVGIG (reference sequence). V trimming: 8 bases; J trimming: 6 bases; junction bases outside the gene matches: 6. CDR3 length equals 11 residues. The CDR3 region is CAPTRGPEAFF. CDR3 in DNA: TGTGCCCCAACTAGGGGGCCTGAAGCTTTCTTT.

The V gene is TRBV6-5, the J gene TRBJ1-2; 9 bases fit TRBD1. V lost 6 bases, J lost 8 bases, and 7 bases stayed unmatched. The CDR3 runs to 13 residues. CDR1 is MNHEY, CDR2 SVGAGI, per germline. The CDR3: CASRRDRGYGYTF. Here the CDR3 DNA reads TGTGCCAGCAGAAGAGACAGGGGGTACGGCTACACCTTC.

The CDR3 nucleotides read TGTGCCAGCAGTTACAGGGACAGGGGGGGCTACACCTTC. This encodes CASSYRDRGGYTF. V and J are TRBV6-5 and TRBJ1-2; 11 positions agree with TRBD1. After removal of 2 bases from V and 8 bases from J, the junction contained 1 base not matched to a gene. Germline CDR1 MNHEY, CDR2 SVGAGI. This CDR3 contains 13 residues.

V gene TRBV30 combines with J gene TRBJ1-5; D is undetermined. Trimming took off 2 bases at V and 2 bases at J, with 16 bases between the two ends. This CDR3 comprises 16 residues. From germline, CDR1 is GTSNPN and CDR2 SVGIG (reference sequence). The DNA for the CDR3 is TGTGCCTGGAGTTTATCCCACATAACCGGCAATCAGCCCCAGCATTTT. It codes for CAWSLSHITGNQPQHF.

V usage is TRBV10-3 and J usage is TRBJ2-3; 14 nucleotides match TRBD2. The ends lost 4 bases at V and 4 bases at J; junction bases unmatched: 10. CDR1 ENHRY and CDR2 SYGVKD come from the germline V gene. CDR3 size: 18 residues. The CDR3 loop is CAISGGLAGEVGADTQYF. The CDR3 coding sequence is TGTGCCATCAGTGGGGGACTAGCGGGGGAAGTTGGGGCAGATACGCAGTATTTT.

This chain links TRBV6-5 with TRBJ1-1; D remains ambiguous. The germline V gene has CDR1 MNHEY and CDR2 SVGAGI. Trimming stripped 6 bases from V and 13 bases from J, with 24 bases between. The CDR3 is 14 residues long. The CDR3 is CASSTMGESLNVFF. The CDR3 coding sequence is TGTGCCAGCAGCACCATGGGAGAGAGCCTAAACGTTTTCTTT.

The rearrangement joins TRBV5-1 to TRBJ2-5; 8 nucleotides match TRBD2. There are 15 residues in the CDR3. The germline gives CDR1 SGHRS, CDR2 YFSETQ. V dropped 6 bases and J dropped 5; count of bases not matched to a gene: 12. For the CDR3, the DNA is TGCGCCAGCAAGGAGGCGGCTAGCGGGTCGGAGACCCAGTACTTC. Residues: CASKEAASGSETQYF.

As for this clone: Other DNA sequences from this sample encode an identical CDR3 as well. This chain joins TRBV12-3 or TRBV12-4 and TRBJ2-5; no clear D. Trimming took 3 bases from V and 5 from J, leaving 4 bases between them. CDR3 length equals 11 residues. CDR3 nucleotides: TGTGCCAGCAGTTTGCGGGAGACCCAGTACTTC. This gives the protein CASSLRETQYF.

The V gene is TRBV7-2, the J gene TRBJ2-2; D remains ambiguous. The CDR3 runs 13 residues. Trimming stripped 5 bases from V and 6 bases from J, with 10 bases between. Germline V gene sequence: CDR1 SGHTA, CDR2 FQGNSA. CDR3 in amino acids: CASSPTVSGELFF. CDR3 in DNA: TGTGCCAGCAGCCCAACAGTATCCGGGGAGCTGTTTTTT.